The 2 T cell receptor beta chains below come from one sample, sequenced in a study of cytomegalovirus exposure and HLA in healthy donors. The PCR had 60 Vbeta and 13 Jbeta primers. Method: immunoSEQ multiplex PCR; TCRdb's copy keeps in-frame clones and lacks some. The sample contains around 110,000 clones, around 75% of which appear only once. Sequencing was performed on PBMCs. Receptor source: a man aged 35 to 55 in good health and CMV-seronegative.

The chain combines TRBV12-5 with TRBJ2-3; D may be TRBD1 (6 bases). This CDR3 comprises 21 residues. Germline V gene sequence: CDR1 LGHNT, CDR2 FRNRAP. V lost 0 bases and J lost 0, with 25 bases in between. CDR3 DNA sequence: TGTGCTAGTGGTTTGGTACTGAGGTTCGAAGGTCTACAGGGCAGCACAGATACGCAGTATTTT. Translating gives CASGLVLRFEGLQGSTDTQYF.

V is TRBV2 and J is TRBJ2-7; the D gene is possibly TRBD1 (6 bases). The CDR3 consists of 16 residues. V lost 10 bases and J 4 bases, leaving 26 bases between the germline ends. Germline V gene data show CDR1 as SNHLY and CDR2 as FYNNEI. CDR3 bases: TGTGCCATCCTAAGGGATGGAGCAGGGGTGGGATACGAGCAGTACTTC. Its protein is CAILRDGAGVGYEQYF.